This T cell receptor beta chain was sequenced during a study of blood T cell repertoires in COVID-19. Overall study context: PBMCs, B-cell-depleted T cells, or T cells were the source of the cDNA or gDNA that made up the material.

Cohort 3 recovered donors had two negative PCRs, clearance, or symptom resolution. TCRdb's copy holds only in-frame clones and misses some; the assay was immunoSEQ multiplex PCR. This table has some 350,000 clones, about 88% appearing once. The TCR was taken from a woman aged 25-40 years who had recovered from COVID-19. The material sequenced was PBMCs or T cells enriched from blood (not recorded which).

CDR3: CASSKFPGRDSNQPQHF. The CDR3 bases are TGTGCCAGCAGCAAATTCCCGGGGAGGGACAGCAATCAGCCCCAGCATTTT. This chain joins TRBV28 and TRBJ1-5, with D possibly matching TRBD1 (5 bases). The ends were cut back, 6 bases at V and 1 base at J, with 19 bases in the middle. The CDR3 spans 17 residues. Germline-derived CDR1 and CDR2 are MDHEN and SYDVKM.